This entry describes one T cell receptor beta chain. The germline gene is not matched at one end of the junction; a read error may be the cause. This specimen comes from a study of blood T cell repertoires in COVID-19. Study at large: Spain, Italy and the United States supplied samples that represented acute and convalescent COVID-19. PBMCs, B-cell-depleted T cells, or T cells provided the cDNA or gDNA that made up the material.

Per the original methods: By means of reference gene primer amplification, nucleated cell counts were estimated. Assay: immunoSEQ multiplex PCR; the TCRdb copy retains only in-frame clones and omits some. V and J calls and clone size are copied from that table; D and trimming were computed from the DNA. The profile covers around 210,000 clones, with around 80% appearing a single time and less than 6% taken by the ten largest. This CDR3 is built from 15 residues. Germline-derived CDR1 and CDR2 are MGHDK and SYGVNS. V gene TRBV25-1 combines with J gene TRBJ2-5, with D tentatively TRBD1 or TRBD2 (6 bases each). This TCR came from a woman aged 70-85 years with acute or convalescent COVID-19. Source material: peripheral blood. CDR3 in DNA: TGTGCCAGCGGTGAAGGGGGGACGATACAAGAGACCCAGTACTTC. Translated, it gives CASGEGGTIQETQYF.